The 15 T cell receptor beta chains below come from one sample, sequenced in a study of high-grade serous ovarian cancer treatment subgroups. Here immunoSEQ multiplex PCR was the method, and the copy in TCRdb shows in-frame clones only, minus some. The data hold 4,000 or so clones, with over 65% observed a single time. The tumor samples were collected prior to definitive surgery or chemotherapy. Sequences were obtained from tumor tissue. Source of these receptors: a human donor with high-grade serous ovarian cancer.

The chain recombines TRBV19 with TRBJ2-7; perhaps TRBD1 as D (7 bases). Germline-derived CDR1 and CDR2 are LNHDA and SQIVND (reference sequence). Trimming took off 5 bases at V and 2 bases at J, with 13 bases between the two ends. The CDR3 extends over 14 amino acids. CDR3 sequence reads: CASSLTGEAYEQYF. The CDR3 coding sequence is TGTGCCAGTAGTTTAACAGGGGAGGCCTACGAGCAGTACTTC. The full variable domain, completed using reference TRBV19 and TRBJ2-7, is DGGITQSPKYLFRKEGQNVTLSCEQNLNHDAMYWYRQDPGQGLRLIYYSQIVNDFQKGDIAEGYSVSREKKESFPLTVTSAQKNPTAFYLCASSLTGEAYEQYFGPGTRLTVT.

This chain uses TRBV2 with TRBJ2-7, with 7 positions matching TRBD2. Germline lookup yields CDR1 SNHLY and CDR2 FYNNEI. The CDR3 loop spans 13 amino acids. V dropped 7 bases and J dropped 2; count of bases not matched to a gene: 5. DNA for the CDR3: TGTGCCAGCACCAAACGGGGGGCCTACGAGCAGTACTTC. Protein: CASTKRGAYEQYF.

This clone was seen more than once but under ten times. The V and J genes are TRBV20-1 and TRBJ2-7; D is ambiguous. The CDR3 covers 11 residues. The germline gives CDR1 DFQATT, CDR2 SNEGSKA (reference sequence). V lost 7 bases and J lost 5, with 12 bases in between. The CDR3 protein is CSVTWAHEQYF. CDR3 DNA sequence: TGCAGTGTAACATGGGCCCACGAGCAGTACTTC.

V gene TRBV5-8 combines with J gene TRBJ2-3, with TRBD1 matching 9 bases. The CDR3 has 16 amino acids. Per germline, CDR1 SGHTS and CDR2 YDEGEE. J lost 7 bases, V lost 2 bases, and 11 bases had no gene match. The CDR3 loop is CASSFRTGGVGNTQYF. The CDR3, as DNA: TGTGCCAGCAGCTTCCGTACAGGGGGCGTAGGGAATACGCAGTATTTT. The full variable domain, with the rest looked up from reference TRBV5-8 and TRBJ2-3, is EAGVTQSPTHLIKTRGQQATLRCSPISGHTSVYWYQQALGLGLQFLLWYDEGEERNRGNFPPRFSGRQFPNYSSELNVNALELEDSALYLCASSFRTGGVGNTQYFGPGTRLTVL.

This clone was observed a single time. This rearrangement joins TRBV7-9 to TRBJ2-2, with D tentatively TRBD2 (5 bases). Deletions cut 2 bases from V and 0 bases from J, with 10 bases between. This CDR3 comprises 16 residues. The germline CDR1 and CDR2 sequences are SEHNR and FQNEAQ (reference sequence). The CDR3 loop is CASSLLAYPNTGELFF. CDR3 DNA sequence: TGTGCCAGCAGCTTACTAGCTTATCCGAACACCGGGGAGCTGTTTTTT. Drawing the rest from reference TRBV7-9 and TRBJ2-2, the complete variable domain is DTGVSQNPRHKITKRGQNVTFRCDPISEHNRLYWYRQTLGQGPEFLTYFQNEAQLEKSRLLSDRFSAERPKGSFSTLEIQRTEQGDSAMYLCASSLLAYPNTGELFFGEGSRLTVL.

The chain recombines TRBV19 with TRBJ2-7, with no clear D. This CDR3 is built from 14 residues. Germline V gene data show CDR1 as LNHDA and CDR2 as SQIVND (reference sequence). V dropped 0 bases and J dropped 2 bases, with 8 bases sitting between them. CDR3 coding DNA: TGTGCCAGTAGTATAGAAACGGGCCCCTACGAGCAGTACTTC. It specifies CASSIETGPYEQYF.

This clone has only a few counts. The chain recombines TRBV7-3 with TRBJ2-1, with 11 bases lining up with TRBD2. CDR1 SGHTA and CDR2 FQGTGA come from the germline V gene. Germline trimming cut 3 bases from V and 6 bases from J; bases unmatched to any gene: 4. The CDR3 loop spans 15 amino acids. CDR3 loop: CASSFSGGARNEQFF. The CDR3 DNA sequence: TGTGCCAGCAGCTTTAGCGGGGGGGCTCGCAATGAGCAGTTCTTC.

This rearrangement joins TRBV7-3 to TRBJ2-3, with D unclear. CDR3 size: 14 residues. Trimming removed 4 bases at V and 0 bases at J, with 8 bases between. Germline V gene sequence: CDR1 SGHTA, CDR2 FQGTGA. This chain's CDR3 is CASSSLGSTDTQYF. The CDR3 coding sequence is TGTGCCAGCAGCTCGCTGGGGAGCACAGATACGCAGTATTTT.

The chain carries TRBV6-1 and TRBJ1-1, with 9 bases fitting TRBD1. J was trimmed by 3 bases and V by 0 bases; bases with no gene match: 2. CDR1 and CDR2 from the germline V gene are MNHNS and SASEGT. This CDR3 comprises 15 residues. As DNA, the CDR3 is TGTGCCAGCAGTGAAGCGGGGACAGGGTACACTGAAGCTTTCTTT. Protein product: CASSEAGTGYTEAFF.

This clone has only one observation. CDR3 DNA: TGCAGCGTTGAAAAGGGGGGACAGGCCTACGAGCAGTACTTC. Residues: CSVEKGGQAYEQYF. The chain employs TRBV29-1 and TRBJ2-7; TRBD1 matches 8 bases. Trimming removed 2 bases from V and 2 bases from J; junction bases left unmatched: 5. The germline CDR1 and CDR2 sequences are SQVTM and ANQGSEA. The CDR3 contains 14 residues.

The chain joins TRBV5-1 to TRBJ2-5; no clear D gene. Trimming removed 2 bases at V and 1 base at J, with 9 bases between. Germline CDR1 and CDR2: SGHRS and YFSETQ. CDR3 size: 14 residues. The CDR3 DNA sequence: TGCGCCAGCAGCTTCCTGGGGTTCCAAGAGACCCAGTACTTC. Protein: CASSFLGFQETQYF.

This rearrangement joins TRBV7-6 to TRBJ1-1, with 7 bases that match TRBD1. After removal of 5 bases from V and 0 bases from J, the junction contained 3 bases not matched to a gene. Germline V gene data show CDR1 as SGHVS and CDR2 as FNYEAQ. The CDR3 length is 14 residues. DNA of the CDR3: TGTGCCAGCAGCCCGACAGGGTTGAACACTGAAGCTTTCTTT. Its translation: CASSPTGLNTEAFF.

The V gene is TRBV2, the J gene TRBJ2-5; 9 nucleotides line up with TRBD1. Per germline, CDR1 SNHLY and CDR2 FYNNEI. This CDR3 contains 16 residues. With V trimmed by 3 bases and J by 0 bases, 5 bases remained unmatched. The CDR3 spells CASSEGQGYHQETQYF. The CDR3 region has the DNA TGTGCCAGCAGTGAGGGACAGGGCTACCACCAAGAGACCCAGTACTTC.

This clone was seen a few times. The chain couples TRBV9 to TRBJ1-6; possible D gene TRBD1, 6 bases. This CDR3 comprises 15 residues. Germline V gene lookup returns CDR1 SGDLS and CDR2 YYNGEE. V lost 2 bases and J 5 bases, leaving 11 bases between the germline ends. The DNA for the CDR3 is TGTGCCAGCAGCGTGAGGGCAGGGGATAATTCACCCCTCCACTTT. It codes for CASSVRAGDNSPLHF.

The rearrangement joins TRBV28 to TRBJ2-5; 7 bases are shared with TRBD2. Trimming removed 10 bases from V and 6 bases from J; junction bases left unmatched: 14. The CDR3 sequence is 14 residues long. Germline assignment: CDR1 MDHEN and CDR2 SYDVKM. CDR3 DNA: TGTGCCAAAGAGGAGGGAGGGGTCTGGAAGACCCAGTACTTC. This translates into CAKEEGGVWKTQYF.